Listed below are T cell receptor beta chains from one sample, sequenced in a study of T cell repertoires in ileal Crohn's disease. The table came from immunoSEQ multiplex PCR; TCRdb's copy has only in-frame clones and leaves some out. This table has approximately 14,000 clones, roughly 80% appearing once. Sequenced input: ileal tissue. The receptors were sampled from an adult with Crohn's disease. The CDR3 runs from the conserved cysteine through the conserved F or W. A D gene is named only where the DNA matches it firmly. The size of a clone is reported for some rows only, either as once, few or many, or as a class for expanded clones.

TGTGCCAGCAGCTTATATCGCGGGGGACAGGGGGGATACGAGCAGTACTTC,CASSLYRGGQGGYEQYF,TRBJ2-7,.,TRBV7-8,TRBD1
TGTGCCAGCAGCTTGTTCCAAGAGACCCAGTACTTC,CASSLFQETQYF,TRBJ2-5,once,TRBV7-8,.
TGTGCCAGCAGCTTGGAACGGACTAACTATGGCTACACCTTC,CASSLERTNYGYTF,TRBJ1-2,few,TRBV5-4,.
TGTGCCAGCAGCCAAGAGGGACACCGCGGAGAAAAACTGTTTTTT,CASSQEGHRGEKLFF,TRBJ1-4,.,TRBV14,.
TGTGCCAGCAGCTCGTCGACTACCATGAACACTGAAGCTTTCTTT,CASSSSTTMNTEAFF,TRBJ1-1,.,TRBV5-4,.
TGTGCCAGCAGCTTAAAGACAGGGGGCGGGTACGAGCAGTACTTC,CASSLKTGGGYEQYF,TRBJ2-7,.,TRBV7-3,TRBD1
TGCGCCAGCAGCTTGGGACAGTTTCGTTCATATGGCTACACCTTC,CASSLGQFRSYGYTF,TRBJ1-2,.,TRBV5-1,.
TGTGCCAGCAGCTCACAATTGACTAGCGGGGGGGCATACGTTGGAGATACGCAGTATTTT,CASSSQLTSGGAYVGDTQYF,TRBJ2-3,.,TRBV13,TRBD2
TGTGCCAGCAGTTTAAGGTCTGGCGGGGGGCTCCCAACCGGGGAGCTGTTTTTT,CASSLRSGGGLPTGELFF,TRBJ2-2,.,TRBV7-2,TRBD2
TGTGCCAGCAGCGACCCAGTTGGACTAGCGGGGCGATCGCCTAGCACAGATACGCAGTATTTT,CASSDPVGLAGRSPSTDTQYF,TRBJ2-3,once,TRBV7-3,TRBD2
TGCAGTGCTAGGCAGAGAAGCGAGCAGTACTTC,CSARQRSEQYF,TRBJ2-7,.,TRBV20-1,.
TGTGCCAGCAGCGATTCAAATGGGGGGAACCTCGATGGCTACACCTTC,CASSDSNGGNLDGYTF,TRBJ1-2,once,TRBV11-2,.
TGTGCCAGCAGTGAAGCGGTCGGGACCTACGAGCAGTACTTC,CASSEAVGTYEQYF,TRBJ2-7,.,TRBV2,.
TGTGCCAGCAGTCGACAGGGTATCGATGAGCAGTTCTTC,CASSRQGIDEQFF,TRBJ2-1,.,TRBV2,TRBD1
TGCAGCGCCTTGACAGGCGGTGACTATGGCTACACCTTC,CSALTGGDYGYTF,TRBJ1-2,.,TRBV29-1,.
TGTGCCAGCAGCCGACAAGTACCCGGGGAGCTGTTTTTT,CASSRQVPGELFF,TRBJ2-2,few,TRBV6-5,.
TGTGCCAGCAGCCCTTGGACCAATTTCGGGATGAACACTGAAGCTTTCTTT,CASSPWTNFGMNTEAFF,TRBJ1-1,.,TRBV13,.
TGTGCCTGGATGGGACAGACTTCCTACGAGCAGTACTTC,CAWMGQTSYEQYF,TRBJ2-7,.,TRBV30,TRBD1
TGTGCCAGCAGCTTATTAGCGGGGGGGCGGAACATTCAGTACTTC,CASSLLAGGRNIQYF,TRBJ2-4,few,TRBV7-2,TRBD2
TGTGCTAGTGGTTTGGTAGGTGGAGGCTTGAACACTGAAGCTTTCTTT,CASGLVGGGLNTEAFF,TRBJ1-1,.,TRBV12-5,.
TGCAGCGTTGATGAACAGGGGGGATACACTGAAGCTTTCTTT,CSVDEQGGYTEAFF,TRBJ1-1,.,TRBV29-1,TRBD1
TGTGCCATTACGGGACAAAACTATTCACCCCTCCACTTC,CAITGQNYSPLHF,TRBJ1-6,once,TRBV6-1,.
TGTGCCAGCAGCTTAATCGGTTGGTCTGGGACGGCGAATGAAAAACTGTTTTTT,CASSLIGWSGTANEKLFF,TRBJ1-4,.,TRBV7-4,.
TGCGCCAGCAGCCAAGGGAGGGACGGACGCTTCGCTGAAGCTTTCTTT,CASSQGRDGRFAEAFF,TRBJ1-1,.,TRBV4-1,.
TGTGCCAGCAGCTTACTCGGGACAGTCTCCTACAATGAGCAGTTCTTC,CASSLLGTVSYNEQFF,TRBJ2-1,.,TRBV11-3,TRBD1
TGTGCCTGGAGTGTCCTACGGTATTCACCCCTCCACTTT,CAWSVLRYSPLHF,TRBJ1-6,.,TRBV30,.
TGTGCCAGCAGCTTCCCACAGGGGATCTATGGCTACACCTTC,CASSFPQGIYGYTF,TRBJ1-2,.,TRBV7-9,TRBD1
TGTGCCAGCAGAGGGACTAGCGGACTCTCCTACAATGAGCAGTTCTTC,CASRGTSGLSYNEQFF,TRBJ2-1,.,TRBV25-1,TRBD2
TGTGCCAGCAGCTTCGCACAGGGAAGGCACGAGCAGTACTTC,CASSFAQGRHEQYF,TRBJ2-7,.,TRBV7-3,.
TGTGCCAGCAGACCAGTTCTCAGCGGAGAGACCCAGTACTTC,CASRPVLSGETQYF,TRBJ2-5,few,TRBV11-1,.
TGTGCCAGCAGTTACCGGCGCGACGGACACTCCTACGAGCAGTACTTC,CASSYRRDGHSYEQYF,TRBJ2-7,.,TRBV6-5,.
TGTGCCAGCTCACCAATCTTTAAGTCCTTC,CASSPIFKSF,TRBJ1-2,.,TRBV18,.
TGTGCCAGCAGCCCAGGCCTAGGACAAGGCGAAGCCAAAAACATTCAGTACTTC,CASSPGLGQGEAKNIQYF,TRBJ2-4,few,TRBV21-1,.
TGTGCCAGCAGCCCCGGGACCCTGAAGTGTGCGGATGACTTC,CASSPGTLKCADDF,TRBJ2-7,.,TRBV7-9,.
TGCGCCAGCAGCTTGGGTAACTCCTACGAGCAGTACTTC,CASSLGNSYEQYF,TRBJ2-7,.,TRBV5-1,.
TGTGCCAGTAGTATAGGAACAGGGCGCAATCAGCCCCAGCATTTT,CASSIGTGRNQPQHF,TRBJ1-5,.,TRBV19,.
TGTGCCAGCGGGGACGGCAGGGTGAACACTGAAGCTTTCTTT,CASGDGRVNTEAFF,TRBJ1-1,.,TRBV6-1,.
TGTGCCAGCAGTGACGGCCTAGCGGGTAGCTACGAGCAGTACTTC,CASSDGLAGSYEQYF,TRBJ2-7,.,TRBV6-1,TRBD2
TGTGCCAGTAGTATTTCAGGGGGGGCGCGGCGAGAGACCCAGTACTTC,CASSISGGARRETQYF,TRBJ2-5,.,TRBV19,.
TGTGCCAGCAGCTTGTTCGGACAGGGCGAAAATTCACCCCTCCACTTT,CASSLFGQGENSPLHF,TRBJ1-6,.,TRBV5-6,TRBD1
TGTGCCACCCAGGGGGGGGGTGACCAAGAGACCCAGTACTTC,CATQGGGDQETQYF,TRBJ2-5,.,TRBV6-4,.
TGTGCCAGGAAGGTGGCAGGGTCGGATCAAACGGAAGCTTTCTTT,CARKVAGSDQTEAFF,TRBJ1-1,.,TRBV19,.
TGTGCCAGCAGTGGGCTAGCGGGGGGACAAACAGATACGCAGTATTTT,CASSGLAGGQTDTQYF,TRBJ2-3,.,TRBV6-4,TRBD2
TGTGCCAGCAGTGAGGTAGCAGGGGTTTATGGCTACACCTTC,CASSEVAGVYGYTF,TRBJ1-2,.,TRBV6-1,.